The next 11 T cell receptor beta chains were all read from a single sample in a study of T cell responses to AZD1222 COVID-19 vaccine. The method was immunoSEQ multiplex PCR; TCRdb's version includes in-frame clones alone and lacks a portion of them. This table has 75,000 to 100,000 clones, approximately 90% appearing once. The source material was peripheral blood, sampled on day 0 of AZD1222 vaccination. The receptors stem from an adult in good health.

The table lists this clone with a few counts. The rearrangement joins TRBV7-2 to TRBJ1-4; 10 nucleotides line up with TRBD1. V trimming: 5 bases; J trimming: 5 bases; junction bases outside the gene matches: 8. The CDR3 spans 16 residues. Germline CDR1 reads SGHTA; CDR2 reads FQGNSA. The CDR3 loop reads CASSPKSGQGNEKLFF. The CDR3 nucleotides are TGTGCCAGCAGCCCTAAGTCGGGACAGGGGAATGAAAAACTGTTTTTT.

This rearrangement joins TRBV6-5 to TRBJ1-6; D uncertain. Trimming shortened V by 8 bases and J by 9 bases, and 14 bases separated the two germline ends. Germline CDR1 and CDR2: MNHEY and SVGAGI. CDR3 length equals 13 residues. CDR3 residues: CASGQEQISPLHF. The CDR3 region has the DNA TGTGCCAGCGGGCAGGAGCAAATTTCACCCCTCCACTTT.

This clone was recorded only once. The V and J genes are TRBV7-2 and TRBJ2-1; D is perhaps TRBD1 or TRBD2 (6 bases each). The CDR3 is 15 residues long. V gave up 5 bases and J gave up 2 bases, with 13 bases separating them. Germline CDR1 reads SGHTA; CDR2 reads FQGNSA. For the CDR3, the DNA is TGTGCCAGCAGCGCGCTTGGGGGGCCCTACAATGAGCAGTTCTTC. It codes for CASSALGGPYNEQFF. Drawing the rest from reference TRBV7-2 and TRBJ2-1, the complete variable domain is GAGVSQSPSNKVTEKGKDVELRCDPISGHTALYWYRQSLGQGLEFLIYFQGNSAPDKSGLPSDRFSAERTGGSVSTLTIQRTQQEDSAVYLCASSALGGPYNEQFFGPGTRLTVL.

V gene TRBV7-2 combines with J gene TRBJ2-7; 9 bases map to TRBD1. The CDR3 extends over 14 amino acids. In germline, CDR1 is SGHTA, CDR2 FQGNSA. V lost 4 bases, J lost 3 bases, and 4 bases stayed unmatched. CDR3 DNA sequence: TGTGCCAGCAGCTCAAGGACAGGGGACTACGAGCAGTACTTC. This encodes CASSSRTGDYEQYF.

The chain links TRBV7-9 to TRBJ1-6; tentatively, D is TRBD1 (5 bases). Germline CDR1 is SEHNR and CDR2 is FQNEAQ (reference sequence). The CDR3 length is 15 residues. V lost 4 bases to trimming and J lost 5 bases, with 12 bases between them. CDR3 sequence: CASSYDSADNSPLHF. Written as DNA, the CDR3 is TGTGCCAGCAGCTACGACAGTGCTGATAATTCACCCCTCCACTTT.

V gene TRBV3-1 (or the pseudogene TRBV3-2) combines with J gene TRBJ1-4, with no clear D. V lost 2 bases and J 8 bases, leaving 6 bases between the germline ends. Germline V lookup: CDR1 LGHDT, CDR2 YNNKEL (reference sequence). The CDR3 loop spans 12 amino acids. In DNA form, the CDR3 reads TGTGCCAGCAGCCAAAACTACGAAAAACTGTTTTTT. Its protein product is CASSQNYEKLFF.

The chain joins TRBV9 to TRBJ2-1; TRBD2 is a possible D gene (6 bases). V was clipped by 0 bases and J by 3 bases, with 10 bases between them. From germline, CDR1 is SGDLS and CDR2 YYNGEE. The CDR3 is 15 amino acids. The CDR3 nucleotides are TGTGCCAGCAGCGTAGATGAAGCGGGCTACAATGAGCAGTTCTTC. Protein sequence: CASSVDEAGYNEQFF.

This chain joins TRBV6-6 and TRBJ2-7; D remains ambiguous. The CDR3 consists of 15 residues. Trimming removed 1 base at V and 0 bases at J, with 10 bases between. Germline assignment: CDR1 MNHNY and CDR2 SVGAGI (reference sequence). The CDR3 here is CASSYWAGDSYEQYF. DNA for the CDR3: TGTGCCAGCAGTTACTGGGCAGGCGACTCCTACGAGCAGTACTTC.

V is TRBV7-2 and J is TRBJ2-3, with 7 positions matching TRBD2. The CDR3 runs to 14 residues. Trimming removed 7 bases from V and 6 bases from J; junction bases left unmatched: 10. Germline V CDR1 and CDR2: SGHTA, FQGNSA. CDR3 residues: CASTPGRLADTQYF. The CDR3 region has the DNA TGTGCCAGCACCCCCGGGAGGCTGGCGGATACGCAGTATTTT.

This chain links TRBV19 with TRBJ2-1, with a possible D match to TRBD1 (6 bases). This CDR3 spans 12 amino acids. V dropped 2 bases and J dropped 13 bases, with 12 bases sitting between them. Per germline, CDR1 LNHDA and CDR2 SQIVND (reference sequence). The CDR3, as DNA: TGTGCCAGTAGTATATGGTCAGGGGATCAGTTCTTC. Translation gives CASSIWSGDQFF. Filled out from reference TRBV19 and TRBJ2-1, the complete variable domain reads DGGITQSPKYLFRKEGQNVTLSCEQNLNHDAMYWYRQDPGQGLRLIYYSQIVNDFQKGDIAEGYSVSREKKESFPLTVTSAQKNPTAFYLCASSIWSGDQFFGPGTRLTVL.

The chain couples TRBV19 to TRBJ1-2, with D uncertain. Per germline, CDR1 LNHDA and CDR2 SQIVND (reference sequence). The V and J ends lost 1 base and 8 bases respectively, with 14 bases between them. The CDR3 is made up of 14 amino acids. The CDR3 reads CASSIGHRFQGYTF. CDR3 DNA sequence: TGTGCCAGTAGTATAGGCCATCGGTTCCAGGGCTACACCTTC.